This TCR beta chain stems from a study of cytomegalovirus exposure and HLA in healthy donors. Study conclusions and caveats: It was in a later analysis that TCR association rates were seen to vary by HLA locus, highest for DRB1 and lowest for HLA-C.

About this clone: The target antigen is unknown.

PCR amplification relied on 60 Vbeta primers (plus 13 Jbeta primers). Produced via immunoSEQ multiplex PCR; TCRdb's table is partial and in-frame only. The table lists approximately 190,000 clones, over 75% of them singletons, with 6.3% in the top ten. Trimming cost V 10 bases and J 1 base; bases outside gene matches: 11. Per the germline V gene, CDR1 is MDHEN and CDR2 is SYDVKM. This CDR3 is built from 15 residues. The V gene is TRBV28, the J gene TRBJ2-5; 8 nucleotides agree with TRBD1. The TCR sequence derives from a man in his forties or fifties in good health and CMV-seropositive. The sequencing input was PBMCs. The DNA of the CDR3 is TGTGCCACATCAGCAGGGGGCGCGTCCCAAGAGACCCAGTACTTC. The encoded protein is CATSAGGASQETQYF.